The 8 T cell receptor beta chains listed next were all sequenced from one sample in a study of blood T cell repertoires in COVID-19. Method: immunoSEQ multiplex PCR; TCRdb's copy keeps in-frame clones and lacks some. The sample has around 260,000 clones, 86% seen once. The sample taken for sequencing was peripheral blood. The origin of the receptors is a man aged 18 to 29 with active or convalescent COVID-19.

The genes are TRBV9 and TRBJ2-2; D gene uncertain. The CDR3 has 15 amino acids. Germline V lookup: CDR1 SGDLS, CDR2 YYNGEE. With 0 bases removed from V and 7 bases from J, the gap between germline ends came to 13 bases. In DNA, the CDR3 is TGTGCCAGCAGCGTAGGCGGTGTGACGAGCGGGGAGCTGTTTTTT. Translation: CASSVGGVTSGELFF.

The chain uses TRBV6-6 and TRBJ2-2; D remains ambiguous. V lost 5 bases and J 6 bases, leaving 13 bases between the germline ends. The length of the CDR3 is 14 residues. Germline CDR1 MNHNY, CDR2 SVGAGI (reference sequence). The DNA for the CDR3 is TGTGCCAGCAGTCCCGACTCCCCGCCCGGGGAGCTGTTTTTT. This gives the protein CASSPDSPPGELFF.

This clone appeared a few times. The chain recombines TRBV4-1 with TRBJ2-2, with no clear D. The CDR3 has 13 residues. Germline V gene data show CDR1 as MGHRA and CDR2 as YSYEKL. V was shortened by 4 bases and J by 0 bases, with 3 bases between the two germline ends. The CDR3 coding sequence is TGCGCCAGCAGCCCCGCGAACACCGGGGAGCTGTTTTTT. Its translation: CASSPANTGELFF.

The V and J genes are TRBV21-1 and TRBJ1-1; TRBD1 was called by the table and not checked on the DNA. TRBV21-1 is listed as a pseudogene. CDR3 size: 18 residues. The DNA for the CDR3 is TGTGCCAGCAGCAAGAGGGGGCCCGAATTATGTGGTGACACTGAAGCTTTCTTT. The encoded protein is CASSKRGPELCGDTEAFF.

This chain connects TRBV5-1 to TRBJ2-1, with TRBD2 identical over 8 bases. The CDR3 is 15 residues long. Trimming cost V 4 bases and J 4 bases; bases outside gene matches: 7. Germline lookup yields CDR1 SGHRS and CDR2 YFSETQ. The CDR3 loop reads CASSPGLGLYNEQFF. The CDR3 DNA reads as TGCGCCAGCAGCCCGGGACTAGGTTTGTACAATGAGCAGTTCTTC.

This chain links TRBV4-1 with TRBJ1-1; the D is unclear. The CDR3 is 16 residues long. Germline lookup yields CDR1 MGHRA and CDR2 YSYEKL. V lost 1 base, J lost 3 bases, and 15 bases lay in between. The CDR3 DNA reads as TGCGCCAGCAGCCAAGTACCATCGGCGGCCGACACTGAAGCTTTCTTT. This codes for CASSQVPSAADTEAFF.

The DNA of the CDR3 is TGCGCCACTGAAGCCGGGACAGGGTTTACCGGGGAGCTGTTTTTT. This encodes CATEAGTGFTGELFF. The chain uses TRBV10-2 and TRBJ2-2; 9 bases match TRBD1. The CDR3 sequence is 15 residues long. Trimming at V came to 10 bases and at J to 5 bases, leaving 11 bases not matched to a gene. The germline CDR1 and CDR2 sequences are WSHSY and SAAADI.

DNA for the CDR3: TGTGCCAGCAGCCTGCGGGGGGCTGAAGAGACCCAGTACTTC. Translating gives CASSLRGAEETQYF. The chain couples TRBV3-1 (or the pseudogene TRBV3-2) to TRBJ2-5; 8 bases are a match to TRBD2. The CDR3 has 14 residues. Unmatched junction bases numbered 4, after V lost 4 bases and J lost 3 bases. Germline CDR1 reads LGHDT; CDR2 reads YNNKEL (reference sequence).